The 12 T cell receptor beta chains reported below all come from one sample, sequenced in a study of blood T cells in healthy people across ages. Alongside a J-beta primer mix, a sample-barcoded 5' primer served in a second PCR lasting about 7 to 11 cycles. TCRdb re-called the 5' RACE reads through MiXCR, storing one row per CDR3 protein. This table holds hundreds of thousands of distinct CDR3 sequences, roughly 44% found once. Specimen: blood. These receptors were taken from a man between 60 and 75 years old in good health.

The V gene is TRBV5-8, the J gene TRBJ1-5, with 10 bases identical to TRBD1. The germline V gene encodes CDR1 SGHTS and CDR2 YDEGEE. This CDR3 region has 14 residues. The ends lost 6 bases at V and 6 bases at J; junction bases unmatched: 6. This CDR3 is CASTPGQGRQPQHF. The CDR3 bases are TGTGCCAGCACCCCGGGACAGGGGCGTCAGCCCCAGCATTTT.

V is TRBV10-3 and J is TRBJ1-5, with TRBD1 matching over 7 bases. CDR3 size: 14 residues. Germline-derived CDR1 and CDR2 are ENHRY and SYGVKD. V was clipped by 4 bases and J by 2 bases; unmatched bases: 2. The CDR3 DNA reads as TGTGCCATCAGTGGACAGGGCGGCAATCAGCCCCAGCATTTT. It specifies CAISGQGGNQPQHF.

The chain uses TRBV28 and TRBJ2-7, with a tentative D call TRBD1 (6 bases). Germline V CDR1 and CDR2: MDHEN, SYDVKM. This CDR3 comprises 12 residues. Trimming took off 5 bases at V and 5 bases at J, with 10 bases between the two ends. The CDR3 nucleotides are TGTGCCAGCAGTCGAGGGGACAACGAGCAGTACTTC. Protein product: CASSRGDNEQYF.

This chain joins TRBV6-5 and TRBJ1-6; the D is unclear. CDR1 is MNHEY and CDR2 is SVGAGI in the germline V gene. This CDR3 region has 14 residues. V was pared by 0 bases and J by 10 bases, with 10 bases between. Here the CDR3 reads CASSYSTFKSPLHF. The CDR3 DNA follows: TGTGCCAGCAGTTACTCGACGTTTAAGTCACCCCTCCACTTT.

The chain is built from TRBV5-1 and TRBJ1-1, with D perhaps TRBD1 (5 bases). The CDR3 loop spans 14 amino acids. Germline assignment: CDR1 SGHRS and CDR2 YFSETQ. V was clipped by 2 bases and J by 7 bases, with 15 bases between them. The CDR3 DNA follows: TGCGCCAGCAGCTTAGGCGGCCACAGGAGTGAAGCTTTCTTT. Protein: CASSLGGHRSEAFF. Combining the CDR3 with reference TRBV5-1 and TRBJ1-1 gives the whole variable domain KAGVTQTPRYLIKTRGQQVTLSCSPISGHRSVSWYQQTPGQGLQFLFEYFSETQRNKGNFPGRFSGRQFSNSRSEMNVSTLELGDSALYLCASSLGGHRSEAFFGQGTRLTVV.

The V gene is TRBV5-1, the J gene TRBJ2-1, with unresolved D. The J call is in doubt because the DNA end fits TRBJ2-7 better. This CDR3 spans 15 amino acids. Germline V CDR1 and CDR2: SGHRS, YFSETQ. Here the CDR3 reads CASSKSTTSYNEQYF. The CDR3 bases are TGCGCCAGCAGCAAATCAACGACTTCTTACAATGAGCAGTACTTC.

This clonotype was seen only a few times. This sequence joins TRBV3-1 and TRBJ2-1; 9 bases are a match to TRBD2. The ends lost 4 bases at V and 6 bases at J; junction bases unmatched: 7. Germline lookup yields CDR1 LGHDT and CDR2 YNNKEL (reference sequence). CDR3 length equals 15 residues. The CDR3 DNA is TGTGCCAGCAGCCCGTTTAGCGGGGGCCCCAATGAGCAGTTCTTC. Translating it yields CASSPFSGGPNEQFF.

This rearrangement joins TRBV5-1 to TRBJ1-2, with D tentatively TRBD1 (6 bases). This CDR3 contains 14 residues. V lost 0 bases to trimming and J lost 4 bases, with 10 bases between them. The germline V gene encodes CDR1 SGHRS and CDR2 YFSETQ. CDR3 loop: CASSLGTEFYGYTF. The CDR3 DNA reads as TGCGCCAGCAGCTTGGGGACAGAGTTCTATGGCTACACCTTC.

This clonotype appeared a few times. The V and J genes are TRBV11-2 and TRBJ2-7; D uncertain. The germline CDR1 and CDR2 sequences are SGHAT and FQNNGV. V lost 4 bases and J lost 1, with 14 bases in between. The CDR3 is made up of 15 amino acids. The CDR3 sequence is CASSWGRHGSYEQYF. CDR3 coding DNA: TGTGCCAGCAGCTGGGGAAGGCATGGGTCCTACGAGCAGTACTTC.

The rearrangement uses TRBV20-1 and TRBJ1-1; D possibly corresponds to TRBD1 (6 bases). V was clipped by 0 bases and J by 8 bases, with 22 bases between them. The CDR3 extends over 16 amino acids. Germline CDR1 reads DFQATT; CDR2 reads SNEGSKA (reference sequence). Here the CDR3 reads CSARDIKRLGAPEAFF. As DNA, the CDR3 is TGCAGTGCTAGAGACATTAAGCGTTTGGGGGCTCCCGAAGCTTTCTTT.

The genes are TRBV12-3 or TRBV12-4 and TRBJ2-1, with D perhaps matching TRBD2 (7 bases). This CDR3 is 15 amino acids long. V lost 4 bases to trimming and J lost 4 bases, with 14 bases between them. The CDR3 DNA reads TGTGCCAGCAGTTCGGGGGGCCCTCTGTACAATGAGCAGTTCTTC. It is translated as CASSSGGPLYNEQFF.

V is TRBV6-9 and J is TRBJ2-7; TRBD1 agrees at 8 bases. This CDR3 is 14 amino acids long. Trimming cost V 7 bases and J 2 bases; bases outside gene matches: 7. Germline assignment: CDR1 MNHGY and CDR2 SVAAGI. In DNA, the CDR3 is TGTGCCAGCATAACCGGGACAGGTCCCTACGAGCAGTACTTC. Translated, it gives CASITGTGPYEQYF.